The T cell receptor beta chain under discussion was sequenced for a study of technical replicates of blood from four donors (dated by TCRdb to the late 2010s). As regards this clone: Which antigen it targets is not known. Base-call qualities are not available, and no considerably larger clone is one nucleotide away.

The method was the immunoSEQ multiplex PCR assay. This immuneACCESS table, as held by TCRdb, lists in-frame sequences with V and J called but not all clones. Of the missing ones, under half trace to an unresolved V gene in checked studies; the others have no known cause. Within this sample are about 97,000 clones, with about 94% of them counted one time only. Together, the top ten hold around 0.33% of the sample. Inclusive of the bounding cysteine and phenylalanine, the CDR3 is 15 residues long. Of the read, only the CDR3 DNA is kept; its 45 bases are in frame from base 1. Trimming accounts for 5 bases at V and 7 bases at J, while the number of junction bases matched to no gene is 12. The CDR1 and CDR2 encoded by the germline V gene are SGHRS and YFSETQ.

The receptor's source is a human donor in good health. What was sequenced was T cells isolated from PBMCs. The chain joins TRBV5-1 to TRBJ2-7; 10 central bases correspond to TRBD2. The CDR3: CASSRQAGGREEQYF. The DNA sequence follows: TGCGCCAGCAGTCGACAAGCGGGAGGGAGAGAAGAGCAGTACTTC.